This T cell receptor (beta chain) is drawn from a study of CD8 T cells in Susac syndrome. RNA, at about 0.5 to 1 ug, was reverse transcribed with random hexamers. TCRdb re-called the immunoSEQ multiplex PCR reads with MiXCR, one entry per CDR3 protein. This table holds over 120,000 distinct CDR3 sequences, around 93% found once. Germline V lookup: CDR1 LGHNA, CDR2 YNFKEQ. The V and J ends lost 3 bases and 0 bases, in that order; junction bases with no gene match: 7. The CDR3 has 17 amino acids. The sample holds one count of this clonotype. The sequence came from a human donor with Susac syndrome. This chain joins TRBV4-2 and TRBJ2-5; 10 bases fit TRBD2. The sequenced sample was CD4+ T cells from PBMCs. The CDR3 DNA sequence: TGTGCCAGCAGCCAGGGAGCGGGACTAGCGAACCAAGAGACCCAGTACTTC. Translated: CASSQGAGLANQETQYF.